This TCR beta chain is from a study of cytomegalovirus exposure and HLA in healthy donors. Comment on this clone: Its antigen is undetermined.

Both 60 Vbeta primers and 13 Jbeta primers went into the PCR. The method was immunoSEQ multiplex PCR; TCRdb's version includes in-frame clones alone and lacks a portion of them. This sample's clone table lists roughly 51,000 clones. Trimming pared 10 bases from V and 7 bases from J, leaving 17 bases between. The V gene's germline CDR1 is MNHEY and CDR2 SMNVEV (reference sequence). The CDR3 loop spans 13 amino acids. General observations from the study: TCR beta sequences reportedly predicted most subjects' HLA-A and HLA-B alleles accurately. Specificity for CMV antigens was confirmed in vitro for three of the CMV-associated chains.

V usage is TRBV27 and J usage is TRBJ1-5; perhaps TRBD1 as D (5 bases). The sequenced sample consisted of PBMCs. The receptor was isolated from a male donor in good health and CMV-seropositive. The CDR3 DNA sequence: TGTGCCATCTTATCGGGGGATTGCCAGCCCCAGCATTTT. Residues: CAILSGDCQPQHF.